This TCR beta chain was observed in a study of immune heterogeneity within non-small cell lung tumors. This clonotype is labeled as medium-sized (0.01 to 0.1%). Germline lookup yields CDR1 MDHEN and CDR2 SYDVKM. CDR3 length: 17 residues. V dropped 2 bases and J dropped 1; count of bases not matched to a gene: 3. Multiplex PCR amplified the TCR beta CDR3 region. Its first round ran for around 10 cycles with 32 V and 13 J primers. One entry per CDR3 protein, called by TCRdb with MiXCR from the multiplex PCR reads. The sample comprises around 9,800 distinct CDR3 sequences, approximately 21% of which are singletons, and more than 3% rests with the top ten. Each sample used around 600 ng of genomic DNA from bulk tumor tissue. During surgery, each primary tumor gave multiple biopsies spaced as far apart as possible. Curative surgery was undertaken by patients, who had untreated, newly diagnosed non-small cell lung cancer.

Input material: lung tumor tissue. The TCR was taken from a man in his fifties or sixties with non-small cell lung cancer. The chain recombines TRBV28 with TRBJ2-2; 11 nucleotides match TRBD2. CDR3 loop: CASSLTGLAENTGELFF. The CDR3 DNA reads TGTGCCAGCAGTTTAACGGGACTAGCGGAGAACACCGGGGAGCTGTTTTTT.